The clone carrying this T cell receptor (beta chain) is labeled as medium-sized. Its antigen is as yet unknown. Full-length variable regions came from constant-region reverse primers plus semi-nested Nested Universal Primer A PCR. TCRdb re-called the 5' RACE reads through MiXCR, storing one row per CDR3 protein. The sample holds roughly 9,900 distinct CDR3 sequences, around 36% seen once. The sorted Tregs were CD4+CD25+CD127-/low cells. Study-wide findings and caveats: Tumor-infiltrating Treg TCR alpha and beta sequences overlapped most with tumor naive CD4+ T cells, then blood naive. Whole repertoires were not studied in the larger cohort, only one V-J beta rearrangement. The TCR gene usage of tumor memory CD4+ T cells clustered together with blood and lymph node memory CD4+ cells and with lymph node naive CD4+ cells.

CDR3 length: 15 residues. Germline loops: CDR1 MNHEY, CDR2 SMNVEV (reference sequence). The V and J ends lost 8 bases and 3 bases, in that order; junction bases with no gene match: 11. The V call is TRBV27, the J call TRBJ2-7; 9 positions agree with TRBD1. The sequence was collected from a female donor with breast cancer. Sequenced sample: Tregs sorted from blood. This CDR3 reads CASRKTGTGNYEQYF. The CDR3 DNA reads TGTGCCAGCCGCAAAACCGGGACAGGGAACTACGAGCAGTACTTC.